These 3 T cell receptor beta chains came from one sample sequenced in a study of shared clonotypes between healthy human individuals. Generated by immunoSEQ multiplex PCR, the TCRdb table keeps only in-frame clones and is missing some. The sample lists roughly 490,000 clones; 79% were seen once. The sequencing sample was made of PBMCs. The receptors originated from a woman aged 40 to 55 in good health. Some clones in this sample may be carry-over from other donors' samples.

This clone was detected only once. The chain carries TRBV10-1 and TRBJ2-7, with 7 positions matching TRBD1. The germline V gene encodes CDR1 WNHNN and CDR2 SYGVQD (reference sequence). V was clipped by 10 bases and J by 3 bases; unmatched bases: 9. There are 13 residues in the CDR3. This CDR3 is CATVTGDVYEQYF. CDR3 bases: TGCGCCACCGTCACAGGGGATGTCTACGAGCAGTACTTC.

The V call is TRBV28, the J call TRBJ1-4, with D maybe TRBD1 (5 bases). Germline loops: CDR1 MDHEN, CDR2 SYDVKM. V shed 5 bases and J shed 8 bases, with 12 bases lying between them. This CDR3 has 13 amino acids. In DNA form, the CDR3 reads TGTGCCAGCAGTCCCCCCGGGGGGGAAAAACTGTTTTTT. Translating gives CASSPPGGEKLFF.

The chain links TRBV7-3 to TRBJ1-6; D uncertain. Trimming removed 1 base at V and 3 bases at J, with 10 bases between. From germline, CDR1 is SGHTA and CDR2 FQGTGA. The CDR3 covers 16 residues. The CDR3 spells CASSLISGSYNSPLHF. The CDR3 DNA follows: TGTGCCAGCAGCTTAATCTCTGGCAGCTATAATTCACCCCTCCACTTT.